Many counts were recorded for the clone carrying this T cell receptor beta chain. This sample is drawn from a study of regulatory T cells in long-lasting Graves disease. Noted time point: newly diagnosed GD, antithyroid drugs for less than 3 months. After RNA was extracted from PBMCs, the TCR library was made from it. Relying on iRepertoire HTBI primers and Arm-PCR of CDR3 regions, the team built TCR beta libraries. Each CDR3 protein is one row after TCRdb ran MiXCR on the multiplex PCR reads. Among almost 450,000 distinct CDR3 sequences listed, 16% were seen once. In germline, CDR1 is KGHSH, CDR2 LQKENI. This CDR3 is 15 amino acids long. The V end was cut by 2 bases, the J end by 6 bases, with 14 bases between. This sample was also put to use in a study of T cells in Graves' hyperthyroidism and ophthalmopathy. That paper notes: Hyperthyroidism had been newly diagnosed in patients aged 18 to 65, and its duration was under 2 months. The diagnostic basis comprised clinical symptoms, serum thyroxine and TRAb, thyroid ultrasound and orbital computed tomography. A set of HTBI primers served as the primers for a first-round RT-PCR of the TCR CDR3. Ophthalmopathy, as predicted by the model, came a median around 6.7 months after the prediction.

The receptor's source is a woman in her 30s with Graves disease. The chain uses TRBV18 and TRBJ1-5; D ambiguous. The source material was peripheral blood mononuclear cells (PBMCs), sampled at new diagnosis, from a patient treated with antithyroid drugs. The CDR3 DNA sequence: TGTGCCAGCTCACCATCCATTGGGTCAGGTCAGCCCCAGCATTTT. Translating it yields CASSPSIGSGQPQHF.